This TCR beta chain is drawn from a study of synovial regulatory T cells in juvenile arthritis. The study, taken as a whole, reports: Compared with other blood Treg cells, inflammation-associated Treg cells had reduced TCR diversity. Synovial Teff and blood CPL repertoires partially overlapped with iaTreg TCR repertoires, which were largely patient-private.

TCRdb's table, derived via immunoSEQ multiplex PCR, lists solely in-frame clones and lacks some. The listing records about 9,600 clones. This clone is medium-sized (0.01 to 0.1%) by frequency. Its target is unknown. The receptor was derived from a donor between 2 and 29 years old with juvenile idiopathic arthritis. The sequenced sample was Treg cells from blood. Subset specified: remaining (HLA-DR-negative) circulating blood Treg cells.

The CDR3 region is CASSPSGGRNTIYF. The rearrangement uses TRBV7-9 and TRBJ1-3. CDR1 is SEHNR, CDR2 FQNEAQ, per germline (reference sequence). The CDR3 spans 14 residues. The record lacks a DNA sequence.